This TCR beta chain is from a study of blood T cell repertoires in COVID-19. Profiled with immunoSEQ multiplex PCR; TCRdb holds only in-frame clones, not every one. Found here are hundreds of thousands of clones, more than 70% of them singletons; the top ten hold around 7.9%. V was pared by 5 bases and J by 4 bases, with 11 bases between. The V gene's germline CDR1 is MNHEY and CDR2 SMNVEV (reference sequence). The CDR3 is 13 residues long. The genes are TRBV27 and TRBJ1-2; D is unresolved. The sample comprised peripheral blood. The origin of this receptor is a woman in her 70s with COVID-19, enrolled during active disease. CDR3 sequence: CASSPRGSYGYTF. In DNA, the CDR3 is TGTGCCAGCAGTCCCCGCGGTTCCTATGGCTACACCTTC.